A selection of T cell receptor beta chains follows, all from one sample in a study of PD-1 blockade in mismatch repair-deficient tumors. Assay: immunoSEQ multiplex PCR; the TCRdb copy retains only in-frame clones and omits some. The data show around 130,000 clones, around nine tenths seen once. The material was peripheral blood, obtained roughly 70 weeks after starting pembrolizumab. The receptors originated from an adult with mismatch repair-deficient cancer. Each CDR3 is given with its conserved first and last residue. A D gene is named only where the DNA matches it firmly. Only some rows state a clone size, as once, few, many or a class for expanded clones.

v_gene	j_gene	abundance	d_gene	CDR3aa	CDR3nt
TRBV5-4	TRBJ2-3	NA	NA	CASSQESTLTDTQYF	TGTGCCAGCAGCCAGGAATCCACCCTCACAGATACGCAGTATTTT
TRBV13	TRBJ2-6	NA	NA	CASSPRGVSGANVLTF	TGTGCCAGCAGTCCCAGGGGCGTGTCTGGGGCCAACGTCCTGACTTTC
TRBV7-2	TRBJ1-3	NA	TRBD1	CASSQGTVGNTIYF	TGTGCCAGCAGCCAGGGGACAGTTGGAAACACCATATATTTT
TRBV19	TRBJ1-5	once	TRBD1	CASTRASDRGDQPQHF	TGTGCCAGTACCAGGGCTTCGGACAGGGGCGATCAGCCCCAGCATTTT
TRBV18	TRBJ2-4	NA	TRBD1	CASSTQGAENIQYF	TGTGCCAGCTCAACACAGGGGGCCGAAAACATTCAGTACTTC
TRBV5-1	TRBJ2-3	NA	NA	CASSLDRHTDTQYF	TGCGCCAGCAGCTTGGACCGCCACACAGATACGCAGTATTTT
TRBV7-9	TRBJ2-1	NA	TRBD1	CASSFARPGQGSYNEQFF	TGTGCCAGCAGCTTCGCCAGACCGGGACAGGGGTCGTACAATGAGCAGTTCTTC
TRBV20-1	TRBJ2-5	NA	NA	CSAPRWETQYF	TGCAGTGCTCCTCGATGGGAGACCCAGTACTTC
TRBV23-1	TRBJ2-7	once	TRBD1	CASSQLGDRDYPNSYEQYF	TGCGCCAGCAGTCAATTGGGGGACAGGGATTACCCTAACTCCTACGAGCAGTACTTC
TRBV4-2	TRBJ2-5	NA	TRBD2	CASSQDPSGSYETQYF	TGTGCCAGCAGCCAAGATCCTAGCGGGAGTTACGAGACCCAGTACTTC
TRBV6-1	TRBJ2-5	once	NA	CASSEAFSGQETQYF	TGTGCCAGCAGTGAAGCGTTTTCGGGCCAAGAGACCCAGTACTTC
TRBV25-1	TRBJ1-2	once	TRBD1	CASSGGTGNGYTF	TGTGCCAGCAGTGGTGGGACAGGGAATGGCTACACCTTC
TRBV10-3	TRBJ1-1	NA	NA	CAISESSATEAFF	TGTGCCATCAGTGAGTCGTCGGCCACTGAAGCTTTCTTT
TRBV29-1	TRBJ1-2	NA	NA	CSVEGGTDFNYGYTF	TGCAGCGTTGAGGGAGGGACGGACTTTAACTATGGCTACACCTTC
TRBV5-1	TRBJ2-7	NA	TRBD2	CASSLGWREESEQYF	TGCGCCAGCAGCTTGGGATGGCGGGAGGAGTCCGAGCAGTACTTC
TRBV27	TRBJ1-1	NA	NA	CASSLSGQNEAFF	TGTGCCAGCAGTTTATCTGGGCAGAATGAAGCTTTCTTT
TRBV13	TRBJ2-3	NA	NA	CASSIGQITDTQYF	TGTGCCAGCAGCATCGGACAGATCACAGATACGCAGTATTTT
TRBV6-6	TRBJ2-4	NA	NA	CASSYEGGKNIQYF	TGTGCCAGCAGTTATGAGGGGGGCAAAAACATTCAGTACTTC
TRBV6-6	TRBJ1-1	NA	NA	CASSPKQERDTEAFF	TGTGCCAGCAGTCCGAAACAGGAGAGAGACACTGAAGCTTTCTTT
TRBV9	TRBJ2-2	NA	NA	CASSVALAGGELFF	TGTGCCAGCAGCGTAGCCCTAGCAGGCGGGGAGCTGTTTTTT
TRBV6-6	TRBJ2-7	NA	NA	CASSYSIRDGPYEQYF	TGTGCCAGCAGTTACTCGATAAGGGACGGACCCTACGAGCAGTACTTC
TRBV5-1	TRBJ1-5	NA	TRBD1	CASSLQGAGQPQHF	TGCGCCAGCAGCTTACAGGGGGCGGGTCAGCCCCAGCATTTT
TRBV13	TRBJ2-7	NA	NA	CASSPSYEQYF	TGTGCCAGCAGCCCGTCCTACGAGCAGTACTTC
TRBV5-1	TRBJ2-7	NA	TRBD1	CASSWTGNEQYF	TGCGCCAGCAGCTGGACAGGGAACGAGCAGTACTTC
TRBV5-1	TRBJ2-3	NA	TRBD2	CASSLEAGGPTDTQYF	TGCGCCAGCAGCTTGGAGGCGGGAGGGCCTACAGATACGCAGTATTTT
TRBV15	TRBJ1-2	NA	TRBD1	CATSRPGTGSNGYTF	TGTGCCACCAGCAGACCCGGGACAGGGTCTAATGGCTACACCTTC
TRBV6-5	TRBJ1-4	NA	NA	CASSRSVWEKLFF	TGTGCCAGCAGCAGAAGCGTGTGGGAAAAACTGTTTTTT
TRBV7-9	TRBJ2-2	NA	NA	CASSFLGRENTGELFF	TGTGCCAGCAGCTTCCTGGGGCGGGAGAACACCGGGGAGCTGTTTTTT
TRBV11-3	TRBJ2-7	NA	TRBD2	CASSLRDYTSYEQYF	TGTGCCAGCAGCTTACGGGACTACACGTCCTACGAGCAGTACTTC
TRBV29-1	TRBJ1-3	NA	TRBD1	CSARTGSGNTIYF	TGCAGCGCAAGGACAGGTTCTGGAAACACCATATATTTT
TRBV19	TRBJ2-1	NA	NA	CASSIGGGSSYNEQFF	TGTGCCAGTAGTATTGGCGGAGGGTCCTCCTACAATGAGCAGTTCTTC
TRBV19	TRBJ2-1	NA	NA	CASSMVGRPNNEQFF	TGTGCCAGTAGTATGGTTGGGAGGCCGAACAATGAGCAGTTCTTC
TRBV4-1	TRBJ1-5	NA	NA	CASSQDSGAGQPQHF	TGCGCCAGCAGCCAAGACTCGGGGGCGGGTCAGCCCCAGCATTTT
TRBV11-2	TRBJ2-5	NA	TRBD1	CASSSVDRGKTQYF	TGTGCCAGCAGCTCAGTGGACAGGGGGAAGACCCAGTACTTC
TRBV6-6	TRBJ2-1	NA	NA	CASSYSFRQEQFF	TGTGCCAGCAGTTACTCGTTCAGGCAAGAGCAGTTCTTC
TRBV6-5	TRBJ2-2	NA	NA	CASSYGGTTGELFF	TGTGCCAGCAGTTACGGGGGGACAACCGGGGAGCTGTTTTTT
TRBV2	TRBJ2-1	NA	TRBD2	CASSARLAGVRDEQFF	TGTGCCAGCAGTGCCCGACTAGCGGGAGTTCGAGATGAGCAGTTCTTC
TRBV29-1	TRBJ1-1	NA	NA	CSVEDRRDTKGAFF	TGCAGCGTTGAAGATCGAAGGGACACCAAAGGAGCTTTCTTT
TRBV7-6	TRBJ1-5	NA	NA	CASSLVPGNQPQHF	TGTGCCAGCAGCTTAGTGCCGGGGAATCAGCCCCAGCATTTT
TRBV13	TRBJ2-5	once	TRBD2	CASSPTGTSGSQETQYF	TGTGCCAGCAGCCCCACCGGGACTAGCGGGAGTCAAGAGACCCAGTACTTC
TRBV7-8	TRBJ2-1	NA	NA	CASSTPQGGSYNEQFF	TGTGCCAGCAGCACACCACAGGGTGGCTCCTACAATGAGCAGTTCTTC
TRBV5-6	TRBJ2-3	NA	TRBD2	CASSPSGRARDTQYF	TGTGCCAGCAGCCCTAGCGGGAGGGCCAGAGATACGCAGTATTTT
TRBV4-1	TRBJ2-3	NA	NA	CASSQVGGGLSTDTQYF	TGCGCCAGCAGCCAAGTCGGAGGGGGTTTATCCACAGATACGCAGTATTTT
TRBV5-1	TRBJ2-3	NA	TRBD2	CASKSLLAGAGSTDTQYF	TGCGCCAGCAAGAGTTTACTAGCGGGGGCCGGGAGCACAGATACGCAGTATTTT
TRBV15	TRBJ2-1	NA	NA	CATSSPGGLESDNEQFF	TGTGCCACCAGCAGCCCTGGGGGACTGGAATCGGACAATGAGCAGTTCTTC
TRBV18	TRBJ2-1	NA	TRBD1	CASSRDSFPNEQFF	TGTGCCAGCTCCAGGGACAGCTTTCCCAATGAGCAGTTCTTC
TRBV4-2	TRBJ2-7	NA	NA	CASSQEDEGVYEQYF	TGTGCCAGCAGCCAAGAGGACGAGGGTGTGTACGAGCAGTACTTC
TRBV4-1	TRBJ2-7	NA	NA	CASSQAGFSVGTYEQYF	TGCGCCAGCAGCCAAGCCGGCTTTAGTGTGGGGACCTACGAGCAGTACTTC
TRBV5-4	TRBJ2-7	NA	NA	CASSSGPGSYEQYF	TGTGCCAGCAGCTCTGGGCCGGGCTCCTACGAGCAGTACTTC
TRBV6-6	TRBJ2-7	NA	NA	CASSYSYGYEQYF	TGTGCCAGCAGTTACTCGTATGGGTACGAGCAGTACTTC
TRBV7-2	TRBJ2-5	NA	TRBD2	CASSLRERETQYF	TGTGCCAGCAGCTTGCGGGAGAGAGAGACCCAGTACTTC
TRBV28	TRBJ2-5	NA	TRBD2	CASTGLAGVTQYF	TGTGCCAGCACTGGACTAGCGGGAGTTACCCAGTACTTC
TRBV6-1	TRBJ2-7	NA	NA	CASSETTGPYEQYF	TGTGCCAGCAGTGAAACGACTGGGCCATACGAGCAGTACTTC
TRBV27	TRBJ2-3	NA	TRBD1	CASSLNTQGDRDRGRVDTQYF	TGTGCCAGCAGTTTAAATACCCAAGGTGACCGGGACAGGGGGCGAGTAGATACGCAGTATTTT
TRBV27	TRBJ2-1	NA	NA	CASSFSVYNEQFF	TGTGCCAGCAGTTTCTCCGTATACAATGAGCAGTTCTTC
TRBV7-7	TRBJ2-5	NA	NA	CASSSLGRKGTKGETQYF	TGTGCTAGCAGCTCATTGGGTAGGAAGGGGACAAAGGGTGAGACCCAGTACTTC
TRBV11-2	TRBJ2-1	once	TRBD2	CASSFRTSGKDEQFF	TGTGCCAGCAGCTTCCGGACTAGCGGGAAGGATGAGCAGTTCTTC
TRBV10-1	TRBJ2-3	NA	NA	CASSDRAICTDTQYF	TGCGCCAGCAGTGACCGGGCCATTTGCACAGATACGCAGTATTTT
TRBV13	TRBJ2-1	NA	TRBD2	CASSTYSGRGPLDNEQFF	TGTGCCAGCAGCACCTATAGCGGGAGGGGGCCCCTTGACAATGAGCAGTTCTTC
TRBV27	TRBJ2-5	NA	TRBD2	CASSLIPSGRVETQYF	TGTGCCAGCAGTTTAATCCCTAGCGGGAGGGTAGAGACCCAGTACTTC